This TCR beta chain was identified in a study of cytomegalovirus exposure and HLA in healthy donors. Unrecorded immune exposures were likely, despite nominal health at sampling. Germline CDR1 is SGHTA and CDR2 is FQGTGA. Trimming cost V 6 bases and J 7 bases, with 18 bases left between them. This CDR3 comprises 15 residues. The study ran its PCR with 60 Vbeta and 13 Jbeta primers. The repertoire was sequenced with immunoSEQ multiplex PCR; TCRdb's copy has only in-frame clones and lacks some. The sample records approximately 190,000 clones, about 81% being singletons. Sequenced material: PBMCs. V usage is TRBV7-3 and J usage is TRBJ2-2, with D maybe TRBD2 (6 bases). The TCR comes from a woman aged 18-29 years in good health and CMV-seronegative. The CDR3 nucleotides are TGTGCCAGCAGAGGGGACGTGGACGGGGGCGGGGAGCTGTTTTTT. This translates into CASRGDVDGGGELFF.